These 6 T cell receptor beta chains were all obtained from the same sample, sequenced in a study of neurological immune-mediated disorders. TCRdb passed the 5' RACE reads through MiXCR, listing each CDR3 protein once. Here the sample spans 45,000 to 65,000 distinct CDR3 sequences, 7% to 10% being singletons. Time point here: longitudinal time-point 3. The source material was PBMCs. The receptors stem from a woman aged 40 to 49 in good health.

This clonotype was detected many times. The V and J genes are TRBV18 and TRBJ1-2; D is possibly TRBD1 (5 bases). The CDR3 extends over 15 amino acids. CDR1 is KGHSH, CDR2 LQKENI, per germline. V was shortened by 3 bases and J by 5 bases, with 16 bases between the two germline ends. The CDR3 nucleotides read TGTGCCAGCTCACCCGTAGGGGCGGGTGGATATGGCTACACCTTC. Translation: CASSPVGAGGYGYTF.

This clonotype was picked up many times. This chain joins TRBV9 and TRBJ2-5; D may be TRBD2 (6 bases). There are 13 residues in the CDR3. Germline values: CDR1 SGDLS, CDR2 YYNGEE. The germline V and J ends were trimmed by 0 bases and 5 bases, with 8 bases remaining between them. In nucleotides, the CDR3 is TGTGCCAGCAGCGTAGGCGGGATGGAGACCCAGTACTTC. Translated: CASSVGGMETQYF. Supplemented by reference TRBV9 and TRBJ2-5, the full variable domain reads DSGVTQTPKHLITATGQRVTLRCSPRSGDLSVYWYQQSLDQGLQFLIQYYNGEERAKGNILERFSAQQFPDLHSELNLSSLELGDSALYFCASSVGGMETQYFGPGTRLLVL.

This clonotype was picked up many times. The chain combines TRBV5-4 with TRBJ2-1; D is undetermined. V was shortened by 4 bases and J by 0 bases, with 11 bases between the two germline ends. Germline loops: CDR1 SGHNT, CDR2 YYREEE (reference sequence). The length of the CDR3 is 15 residues. DNA for the CDR3: TGTGCCAGCAGCCCCTTTCTGGGCTCCTACAATGAGCAGTTCTTC. This gives the protein CASSPFLGSYNEQFF.

J is TRBJ1-3 and V is TRBV20-1, with TRBD1 matching over 9 bases. V dropped 5 bases and J dropped 2; count of bases not matched to a gene: 10. The CDR3 is made up of 16 amino acids. In germline, CDR1 is DFQATT, CDR2 SNEGSKA (reference sequence). The CDR3 coding sequence is TGCAGTGCTCTCGCGGGACAGGGAGCGGCTGGAAACACCATATATTTT. Its translation: CSALAGQGAAGNTIYF.

This clonotype occurred a few times. The chain uses TRBV6-5 and TRBJ1-1; no definite D call. The CDR3 totals 13 residues. Germline CDR1 is MNHEY and CDR2 is SVGAGI. Trimming pared 4 bases from V and 0 bases from J, leaving 6 bases between. The CDR3 here is CASSWSVNTEAFF. The CDR3 DNA reads as TGTGCCAGCAGTTGGTCAGTGAACACTGAAGCTTTCTTT.

This clonotype was counted many times. The V and J genes are TRBV11-3 and TRBJ1-1, with 7 nucleotides matching TRBD1. Germline values: CDR1 SGHNT, CDR2 YENEEA. V gave up 5 bases and J gave up 5 bases; unmatched junction bases: 5. The CDR3 extends over 13 amino acids. The CDR3 region is CASSISGGTEAFF. DNA for the CDR3: TGTGCCAGCAGCATCTCAGGGGGGACTGAAGCTTTCTTT.